The sequence of this T cell receptor (beta chain) was determined in a study of blood T cell repertoires in COVID-19. V gave up 4 bases and J gave up 3 bases, with 17 bases separating them. In germline, CDR1 is SGHNT, CDR2 YYREEE (reference sequence). The length of the CDR3 is 16 residues. In the authors' methods: From reference gene primer amplification, estimates of nucleated cell counts were derived. Some clones are missing from TCRdb's copy, which holds only in-frame ones; the method was immunoSEQ multiplex PCR. That table is the source of V, J and clone size, and D and trimming were worked out from the DNA. The profile shows approximately 81,000 clones, around 89% of them singletons.

This rearrangement joins TRBV5-4 to TRBJ2-1; possible D gene TRBD2, 6 bases. Sequenced sample: peripheral blood. This clonotype originated in a man between 70 and 80 years old with active or convalescent COVID-19. The CDR3 spells CASSRGNAGNYNEQFF. DNA for the CDR3: TGTGCCAGCAGCCGGGGGAACGCGGGGAACTACAATGAGCAGTTCTTC.